Listed here are 23 T cell receptor beta chains from one sample, sequenced in a study of cytomegalovirus exposure and HLA in healthy donors. The method was immunoSEQ multiplex PCR; TCRdb's version includes in-frame clones alone and lacks a portion of them. The profile shows over 75,000 clones, around 85% of them singletons. Sequenced: PBMCs. Source of these receptors: a man aged 18 to 30 in good health and CMV-seropositive.

To note about this clone: This specimen includes other DNA sequences encoding the same CDR3. The CDR3 reads CASSLQGGYEQYF. The CDR3 coding sequence is TGTGCCAGCAGCTTACAGGGGGGCTACGAGCAGTACTTC. This chain connects TRBV5-4 to TRBJ2-7; 8 nucleotides match TRBD1. CDR1 SGHNT and CDR2 YYREEE come from the germline V gene (reference sequence). V dropped 2 bases and J dropped 3; count of bases not matched to a gene: 1. This CDR3 region has 13 residues.

The chain recombines TRBV27 with TRBJ2-7, with a tentative D call TRBD2 (5 bases). V gave up 8 bases and J gave up 3 bases, with 8 bases separating them. Germline V CDR1 and CDR2: MNHEY, SMNVEV (reference sequence). The CDR3 spans 11 residues. In DNA form, the CDR3 reads TGTGCCAGCGGAGAGGGCTACGAGCAGTACTTC. This codes for CASGEGYEQYF.

The chain has TRBV4-2 and TRBJ2-7, with 11 positions matching TRBD2. After removal of 0 bases from V and 4 bases from J, the junction contained 14 bases not matched to a gene. Germline CDR1 and CDR2: LGHNA and YNFKEQ. CDR3 length: 19 residues. The DNA for the CDR3 is TGTGCCAGCAGCCAAGAAACTAGCGGGAGTAGGGGATCCACTTACGAGCAGTACTTC. Its translation is CASSQETSGSRGSTYEQYF.

The rearrangement uses TRBV7-3 and TRBJ2-2; tentative D call: TRBD1 (6 bases). Per the germline V gene, CDR1 is SGHTA and CDR2 is FQGTGA. The CDR3 is made up of 16 amino acids. V was cut by 2 bases and J by 3 bases, with 13 bases left in between. Here the CDR3 DNA reads TGTGCCAGCAGCTTAGGTGGGGGCCGGCACACCGGGGAGCTGTTTTTT. The encoded protein is CASSLGGGRHTGELFF.

The chain combines TRBV11-1 with TRBJ2-2; 7 nucleotides align to TRBD1. The V gene end was trimmed by 6 bases and the J gene end by 4 bases; junction bases not matched to a gene: 8. The germline gives CDR1 SGHAT, CDR2 FQDESV (reference sequence). This CDR3 is 15 amino acids long. CDR3 residues: CASSRTGVGTGELFF. As DNA, the CDR3 is TGTGCCAGCAGTCGAACAGGGGTGGGCACCGGGGAGCTGTTTTTT.

V is TRBV9 and J is TRBJ2-2, with a weak D call TRBD1 (6 bases). Per the germline V gene, CDR1 is SGDLS and CDR2 is YYNGEE. The CDR3 totals 16 residues. V dropped 0 bases and J dropped 5 bases, with 14 bases sitting between them. The CDR3 DNA follows: TGTGCCAGCAGCGTAGATCCAGGGGTTAGGACCGGGGAGCTGTTTTTT. It is translated as CASSVDPGVRTGELFF.

The chain carries TRBV30 and TRBJ1-1, with TRBD1 matching over 7 bases. Trimming took 5 bases from V and 4 from J; bases not matched to a gene: 7. CDR3 length equals 13 residues. Germline assignment: CDR1 GTSNPN and CDR2 SVGIG (reference sequence). Here the CDR3 DNA reads TGTGCCTGGGAGGGACAGTCGGGCACTGAAGCTTTCTTT. Amino acid sequence: CAWEGQSGTEAFF.

The rearrangement links TRBV5-1 to TRBJ2-5; 7 nucleotides align to TRBD1. From germline, CDR1 is SGHRS and CDR2 YFSETQ. The trim removed 7 bases at V and 1 base at J, leaving 4 bases unmatched. This CDR3 region has 13 residues. This CDR3 reads CASSGTAQETQYF. CDR3 bases: TGCGCCAGCTCGGGGACAGCCCAAGAGACCCAGTACTTC.

The chain links TRBV2 to TRBJ2-2; TRBD1 matches 9 bases. The germline V gene encodes CDR1 SNHLY and CDR2 FYNNEI. This CDR3 is 15 amino acids long. V lost 6 bases, J lost 3 bases, and 5 bases stayed unmatched. CDR3 bases: TGTGCCAGCAGCCCGGGACAGGGATACACCGGGGAGCTGTTTTTT. This translates into CASSPGQGYTGELFF.

In its sample, this clone was seen a few times. The junction differs from germline at one of its ends, possibly a read error. The chain is built from TRBV25-1 and TRBJ1-5; D possibly corresponds to TRBD1 (6 bases). The CDR3 sequence is 13 residues long. In germline, CDR1 is MGHDK, CDR2 SYGVNS. The CDR3 region has the DNA TGCCGATCGGGACATAGTAGCAATCAGCCCCAGCATTTT. Protein product: CRSGHSSNQPQHF.

The chain has TRBV6-4 and TRBJ2-3; 10 bases are shared with TRBD2. CDR1 and CDR2 (germline): MRHNA, SNTAGT. V gave up 3 bases and J gave up 2 bases; unmatched junction bases: 5. This CDR3 has 16 amino acids. This CDR3 is CASSEQAGGATDTQYF. The CDR3 DNA sequence: TGTGCCAGCAGTGAACAAGCGGGGGGGGCCACAGATACGCAGTATTTT.

The V and J genes are TRBV5-6 and TRBJ2-7; a weak D match, TRBD2 (6 bases). This CDR3 region has 14 residues. Trimming pared 10 bases from V and 3 bases from J, leaving 20 bases between. From germline, CDR1 is SGHDT and CDR2 YYEEEE. CDR3 sequence: CASRAGLGLYEQYV. CDR3 nucleotide sequence: TGTGCCTCCAGGGCGGGACTGGGCCTCTACGAGCAGTACGTC.

The chain joins TRBV2 to TRBJ2-7; TRBD1 aligns across 8 bases. Trimming at V came to 6 bases and at J to 3 bases, leaving 4 bases not matched to a gene. This CDR3 is built from 13 residues. Germline V gene lookup returns CDR1 SNHLY and CDR2 FYNNEI. The CDR3 DNA follows: TGTGCCAGCAGGCGGGACAGGAGCTACGAGCAGTACTTC. Protein product: CASRRDRSYEQYF. The full variable domain, rest sourced from reference TRBV2 and TRBJ2-7, is EPEVTQTPSHQVTQMGQEVILRCVPISNHLYFYWYRQILGQKVEFLVSFYNNEISEKSEIFDDQFSVERPDGSNFTLKIRSTKLEDSAMYFCASRRDRSYEQYFGPGTRLTVT.

The chain joins TRBV21-1 to TRBJ1-5; the D call TRBD1 from the table was never checked on the DNA. TRBV21-1 is listed as a pseudogene. The CDR3 spans 15 residues. Written as DNA, the CDR3 is TGTGCCAGCACGGGACCGGGACAGTTCAATCAGCCCCAGCATTTT. As protein: CASTGPGQFNQPQHF.

The V call is TRBV11-2, the J call TRBJ2-2; no definite D call. The CDR3 contains 14 residues. The germline V and J ends were trimmed by 5 bases and 4 bases, with 11 bases remaining between them. CDR1 is SGHAT, CDR2 FQNNGV, per germline. CDR3: CASSIRPGTGELFF. CDR3 in DNA: TGTGCCAGCAGCATTAGGCCGGGCACCGGGGAGCTGTTTTTT.

The chain employs TRBV30 and TRBJ1-5; weak D call: TRBD1 (5 bases). This CDR3 has 13 amino acids. Trimming pared 1 base from V and 4 bases from J, leaving 8 bases between. Germline V gene lookup returns CDR1 GTSNPN and CDR2 SVGIG (reference sequence). CDR3 amino acids: CAWSGRGNQPQHF. The CDR3 nucleotides read TGTGCCTGGAGTGGGAGGGGTAATCAGCCCCAGCATTTT.

The V gene is TRBV28, the J gene TRBJ1-5, with D possibly matching TRBD1 (5 bases). The germline gives CDR1 MDHEN, CDR2 SYDVKM. V was cut by 2 bases and J by 0 bases, with 29 bases left in between. The CDR3 covers 22 residues. CDR3 sequence reads: CASSLSFQGRWAGVISNQPQHF. The CDR3 nucleotides read TGTGCCAGCAGTTTAAGTTTCCAGGGTCGATGGGCCGGTGTCATTAGCAATCAGCCCCAGCATTTT. Full variable domain (missing parts from reference TRBV28 and TRBJ1-5): DVKVTQSSRYLVKRTGEKVFLECVQDMDHENMFWYRQDPGLGLRLIYFSYDVKMKEKGDIPEGYSVSREKKERFSLILESASTNQTSMYLCASSLSFQGRWAGVISNQPQHFGDGTRLSIL.

V gene TRBV28 combines with J gene TRBJ2-7; TRBD2 might be the D (6 bases). This CDR3 spans 13 amino acids. Germline V gene sequence: CDR1 MDHEN, CDR2 SYDVKM. V lost 7 bases and J lost 6, with 16 bases in between. The CDR3 sequence: CASNAGRKGEQYF. CDR3 nucleotide sequence: TGTGCCAGCAACGCGGGAAGGAAGGGCGAGCAGTACTTC.

The J gene is TRBJ2-7, the V gene TRBV9; the match to TRBD2 covers 12 bases. CDR3 length: 18 residues. The germline V gene encodes CDR1 SGDLS and CDR2 YYNGEE. With 6 bases clipped from V and 0 bases from J, the junction kept 13 bases outside the gene matches. The CDR3 DNA follows: TGTGCCAGCATAGGAGGGACTAGCGGGCACAAACCCTCCTACGAGCAGTACTTC. This translates into CASIGGTSGHKPSYEQYF.

This clone showed up just once. The chain joins TRBV6-6 to TRBJ1-2; no definite D call. Germline loops: CDR1 MNHNY, CDR2 SVGAGI (reference sequence). CDR3 size: 15 residues. Trimming shortened V by 2 bases and J by 1 base, and 11 bases separated the two germline ends. The CDR3 loop reads CASSYTLGSNYGYTF. CDR3 nucleotide sequence: TGTGCCAGCAGTTACACCCTCGGTAGTAACTATGGCTACACCTTC.

The rearrangement uses TRBV5-5 and TRBJ1-5; D not resolved. From germline, CDR1 is SGHKS and CDR2 YYEKEE (reference sequence). Between the trimmed V and J ends, which lost 0 bases and 0 bases, there was a span of 10 bases. This CDR3 region has 16 residues. CDR3 amino acids: CASSLDSGFSNQPQHF. The CDR3 region has the DNA TGTGCCAGCAGCTTGGACAGCGGGTTTAGCAATCAGCCCCAGCATTTT.

This chain uses TRBV28 with TRBJ2-1; the D gene is possibly TRBD2 (7 bases). Trimming pared 7 bases from V and 4 bases from J, leaving 17 bases between. The CDR3 length is 15 residues. CDR1 is MDHEN and CDR2 is SYDVKM in the germline V gene. The CDR3 loop reads CASIPGGGSYNEQFF. DNA of the CDR3: TGTGCCAGCATTCCTGGGGGCGGGAGTTACAATGAGCAGTTCTTC.

The chain has TRBV11-1 and TRBJ1-1; the D is unclear. Deletions cut 6 bases from V and 5 bases from J, with 16 bases between. Germline V gives CDR1 SGHAT, CDR2 FQDESV (reference sequence). CDR3 length: 14 residues. Here the CDR3 reads CASRVREERTEAFF. Here the CDR3 DNA reads TGTGCCAGCAGGGTAAGGGAGGAACGGACTGAAGCTTTCTTT.